This TCR beta chain was observed in a study of vaccination and CD4 T cells after COVID-19. The study sequenced cultured CD4+ T cell DNA using the Oncomine TCR Beta short-read assay. Each CDR3 protein gets one entry after TCRdb re-called the PCR reads with MiXCR. The table shows some 17,000 distinct CDR3 sequences, with 45% occurring only once. Regarding this clonotype: Its matching antigen is unknown.

Treatment here: roughly 10-day PBMC culture with coronavirus spike peptide pools or control peptides (ViraFEST assay). ViraFEST used peptide pools to expand antigen-specific T cells before TCR sequencing. The CDR3 sequence is 15 residues long. With 4 bases clipped from V and 4 bases from J, the junction kept 5 bases outside the gene matches. Germline CDR1 reads MDHEN; CDR2 reads SYDVKM. The V call is TRBV28, the J call TRBJ1-5; 9 nucleotides match TRBD1. The TCR was taken from a human donor who received a COVID-19 vaccine. Sequences were derived from CD4+ T cells from blood, cultured in vitro, sampled before SARS-CoV-2 vaccination. CDR3 coding DNA: TGTGCCAGCAGTTCCCACAGGGGGCGTAATCAGCCCCAGCATTTT. Its translation is CASSSHRGRNQPQHF.